These T cell receptor beta chains were read from a single sample in a study of metastatic and nonmetastatic thyroid tumors. Through MiXCR, TCRdb re-clonotyped the PCR reads. The repertoire holds about 70,000 clones, with roughly a sixth as singletons. The material sequenced was blood. These receptors came from a female donor with papillary thyroid cancer or a benign thyroid nodule (not recorded which). Some clones in this sample may be carry-over from other donors' samples. Each CDR3 is given with its conserved first and last residue. Each record gives: clone size, D gene, J gene, V gene, CDR3 DNA, CDR3 protein. The D gene is left open where the match is weak. Clone sizes are given selectively: once, few, many, or a class where the clone is expanded.

NA NA TRBJ2-3 TRBV4-2 TGTGCCAGTAGCCAAGAGGTGGTCGATACGCTGTATTTT CASSQEVVDTLYF
many NA TRBJ2-1 TRBV11-2 TGTGCCAGCAGCTTTTCCAGAAACAATGAGCAGTTCTTC CASSFSRNNEQFF
many NA TRBJ2-1 TRBV6-1 TGTGCCAGCAGTGAAAACCTGAGTGAGCAGTTCTTC CASSENLSEQFF
NA TRBD1 TRBJ1-2 TRBV15 TGTGCCACCAGAAGAGGGCAGGGGGCTTCCAACTATGGCTACACCTTC CATRRGQGASNYGYTF
many TRBD2 TRBJ2-5 TRBV6-1 TGTGCCAGCAGTTTTTCGACTAGCGGGGAGACCCAGTACTTC CASSFSTSGETQYF
many NA TRBJ1-1 TRBV2 TGTGCCAGCAATGGGGGGGCGCGGAACACTGAAGCTTTCTTT CASNGGARNTEAFF
medium-sized NA TRBJ2-7 TRBV30 TGTGCCTGGAGTGTTTATTCCTACGAGCAGTACTTC CAWSVYSYEQYF
NA NA TRBJ2-7 TRBV30 TGTGCCTGGAGTGGAGTGGCAGTTTCCTACGAGCAGTACTTC CAWSGVAVSYEQYF
few NA TRBJ2-5 TRBV6-1 TGTGCCAGCAGCTTCGGGTTGCAAGAGACCCAGTACTTC CASSFGLQETQYF
many NA TRBJ2-7 TRBV5-5 TGTGCCAGCAGCCTACAACCGGGCCGCTACGAGCAGTACTTC CASSLQPGRYEQYF
NA TRBD1 TRBJ2-7 TRBV7-2 TGTGCCAGCAGCTCCGGGGAGACAGGGTTGGGCGAGCAGTACTTC CASSSGETGLGEQYF
many NA TRBJ2-3 TRBV7-2 TGTGCCAGCAGCCCCGGGGGGCCACAAATGTCGCAGTATTTT CASSPGGPQMSQYF
many TRBD2 TRBJ2-7 TRBV5-1 TGCGCCAGCAGGGGTGGGACTAGCGGAACCTACGAGCAGTACTTC CASRGGTSGTYEQYF
NA NA TRBJ2-7 TRBV19 TGTGCCAGTAGTATGCCCTTCTACGAGCAGTACTTC CASSMPFYEQYF